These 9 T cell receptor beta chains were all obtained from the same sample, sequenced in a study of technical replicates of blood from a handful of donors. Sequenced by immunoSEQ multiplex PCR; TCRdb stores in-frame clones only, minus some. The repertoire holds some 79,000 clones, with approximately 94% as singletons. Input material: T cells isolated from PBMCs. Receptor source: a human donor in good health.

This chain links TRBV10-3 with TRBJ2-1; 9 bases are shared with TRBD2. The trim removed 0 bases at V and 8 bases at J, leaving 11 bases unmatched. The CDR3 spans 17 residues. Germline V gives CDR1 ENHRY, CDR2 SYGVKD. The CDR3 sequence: CAISESELRTSDYEQFF. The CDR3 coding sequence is TGTGCCATCAGTGAGTCGGAGTTAAGGACTAGCGACTATGAGCAGTTCTTC.

The CDR3 coding sequence is TGTGCCAGCAGTTGGATCGGCGGGGTCGCTGGAAACACCATATATTTT. As protein: CASSWIGGVAGNTIYF. V is TRBV6-5 and J is TRBJ1-3; D is undetermined. CDR1 is MNHEY, CDR2 SVGAGI, per germline. CDR3 length equals 16 residues. Deletions cut 4 bases from V and 2 bases from J, with 15 bases between.

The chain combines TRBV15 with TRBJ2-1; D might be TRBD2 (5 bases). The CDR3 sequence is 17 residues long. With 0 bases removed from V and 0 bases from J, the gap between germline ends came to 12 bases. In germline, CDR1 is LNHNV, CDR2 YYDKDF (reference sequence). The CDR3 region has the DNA TGTGCCACCAGCAGAGATCGGGGTGGGATCTCCTACAATGAGCAGTTCTTC. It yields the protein CATSRDRGGISYNEQFF.

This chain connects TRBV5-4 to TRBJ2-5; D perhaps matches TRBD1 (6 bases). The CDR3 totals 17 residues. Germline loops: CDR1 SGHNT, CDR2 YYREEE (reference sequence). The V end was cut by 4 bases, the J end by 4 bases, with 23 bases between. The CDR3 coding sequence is TGTGCCAGCAGCCCCCGTAGGGCAGGGATGACAGGAGAGACCCAGTACTTC. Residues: CASSPRRAGMTGETQYF. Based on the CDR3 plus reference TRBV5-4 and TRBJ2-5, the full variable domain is ETGVTQSPTHLIKTRGQQVTLRCSSQSGHNTVSWYQQALGQGPQFIFQYYREEENGRGNFPPRFSGLQFPNYSSELNVNALELDDSALYLCASSPRRAGMTGETQYFGPGTRLLVL.

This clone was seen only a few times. CDR3: CASSPRREGGQFF. CDR3 DNA: TGCGCCAGCAGCCCGAGGCGGGAGGGAGGGCAGTTCTTC. The chain carries TRBV5-1 and TRBJ2-1; 9 positions agree with TRBD2. Germline CDR1 is SGHRS and CDR2 is YFSETQ. The V and J ends lost 4 bases and 12 bases, in that order; junction bases with no gene match: 8. CDR3 size: 13 residues.

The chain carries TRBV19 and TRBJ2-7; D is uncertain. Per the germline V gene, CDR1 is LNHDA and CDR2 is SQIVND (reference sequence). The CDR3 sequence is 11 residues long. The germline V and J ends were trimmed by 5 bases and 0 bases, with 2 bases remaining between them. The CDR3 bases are TGTGCCAGTAGTCACTCCTACGAGCAGTACTTC. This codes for CASSHSYEQYF. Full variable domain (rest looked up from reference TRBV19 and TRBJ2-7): DGGITQSPKYLFRKEGQNVTLSCEQNLNHDAMYWYRQDPGQGLRLIYYSQIVNDFQKGDIAEGYSVSREKKESFPLTVTSAQKNPTAFYLCASSHSYEQYFGPGTRLTVT.

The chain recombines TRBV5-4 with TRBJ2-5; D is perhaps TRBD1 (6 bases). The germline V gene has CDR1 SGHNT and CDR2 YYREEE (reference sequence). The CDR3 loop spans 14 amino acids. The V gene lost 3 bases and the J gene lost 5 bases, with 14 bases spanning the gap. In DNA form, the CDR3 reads TGTGCCAGCAGCTATTGGACAGAGGAGGAGACCCAGTACTTC. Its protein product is CASSYWTEEETQYF.

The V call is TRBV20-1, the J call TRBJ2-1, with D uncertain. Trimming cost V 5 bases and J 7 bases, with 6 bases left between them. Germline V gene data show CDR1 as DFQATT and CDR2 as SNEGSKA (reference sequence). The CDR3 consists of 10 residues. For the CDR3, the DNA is TGCAGTGCTGTTCGGAATGAGCAGTTCTTC. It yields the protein CSAVRNEQFF.

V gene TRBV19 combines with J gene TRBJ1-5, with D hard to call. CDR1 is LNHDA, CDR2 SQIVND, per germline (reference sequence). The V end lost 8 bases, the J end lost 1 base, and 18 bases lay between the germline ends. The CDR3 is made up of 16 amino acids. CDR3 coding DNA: TGTGCCAGTCGAGATGGAGGGTACGTGAGCAATCAGCCCCAGCATTTT. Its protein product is CASRDGGYVSNQPQHF. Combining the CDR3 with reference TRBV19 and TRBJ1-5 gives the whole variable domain DGGITQSPKYLFRKEGQNVTLSCEQNLNHDAMYWYRQDPGQGLRLIYYSQIVNDFQKGDIAEGYSVSREKKESFPLTVTSAQKNPTAFYLCASRDGGYVSNQPQHFGDGTRLSIL.